This record concerns one TCR beta chain sequence. Time point of the sample: sample taken at primary tumor resection. TCRdb itself ran the 5' RACE reads through MiXCR, one entry per CDR3 protein. Of tens of thousands of distinct CDR3 sequences listed, about 12% were seen once; the top ten hold approximately 39%. This record comes from a study of spatial heterogeneity in lung cancer. CDR3 length: 13 amino acids. Germline-derived CDR1 and CDR2 are MNHNY and SVGAGI (reference sequence). The V end lost 7 bases, the J end lost 3 bases, and 10 bases lay between the germline ends. This clonotype originated in a male donor with early-stage non-small cell lung cancer. The sequencing used PBMCs, collected at surgery. The V gene is TRBV6-6, the J gene TRBJ1-5; D remains ambiguous. In DNA form, the CDR3 reads TGTGCCAGCATGGACGGAATCAATCAGCCCCAGCATTTT. Translated: CASMDGINQPQHF.